These T cell receptor beta chains were read from a single sample in a study of follicular helper T cells after annual influenza vaccination. Profiling relied on immunoSEQ multiplex PCR, and the TCRdb table lists in-frame clones only, not all of them. Of 13,000 to 15,000 clones in the sample, almost 85% were seen once. This specimen was CXCR5- memory CD4+ T cells sorted from blood, taken on the day of influenza vaccination. The source of these receptors is an adult who received the influenza vaccine. Both conserved end residues are part of each CDR3. D genes are given only for firm matches. Some rows mark clone size as missing; the rest say once, few, many or name a class of expanded clone.

V	J	D	length	size	CDR3	DNA
TRBV5-4	TRBJ2-7	TRBD2	15	.	CASSLGLAGDYEQYF	TGTGCCAGCAGCCTGGGACTAGCGGGCGACTACGAGCAGTACTTC
TRBV27	TRBJ2-7	TRBD1	19	once	CASSFVLRQGFRPTYEQYF	TGTGCCAGCAGCTTCGTTTTGAGACAGGGCTTCCGCCCTACCTACGAGCAGTACTTC
TRBV14	TRBJ1-2	TRBD1	17	.	CASSPMGAPGQDYGYTF	TGTGCCAGCAGCCCCATGGGTGCACCGGGACAGGACTATGGCTACACCTTC
TRBV5-1	TRBJ1-1	.	14	.	CASSLIGVDTEAFF	TGCGCCAGCAGCCTTATCGGTGTGGACACTGAAGCTTTCTTT
TRBV5-1	TRBJ2-1	TRBD2	16	.	CASSKYSGGFYNEQFF	TGCGCCAGCAGCAAATATAGCGGGGGGTTCTACAATGAGCAGTTCTTC
TRBV6-9	TRBJ1-1	TRBD1	14	once	CASSFTGARGEAFF	TGTGCCAGCAGCTTCACAGGGGCACGGGGTGAAGCTTTCTTT
TRBV19	TRBJ1-3	TRBD1	15	.	CASKDRGLSGNTIYF	TGTGCCAGTAAGGACAGGGGGCTGTCTGGAAACACCATATATTTT
TRBV27	TRBJ1-2	.	17	.	CASSPRGASFLNYGYTF	TGTGCCAGCAGTCCCCGTGGGGCCAGCTTCCTAAACTATGGCTACACCTTC
TRBV5-1	TRBJ2-1	.	13	once	CASSLVVDNEQFF	TGCGCCAGCAGCTTGGTGGTGGACAATGAGCAGTTCTTC
TRBV7-3	TRBJ2-3	.	15	.	CASSLGNYGTDTQYF	TGTGCCAGCAGCTTGGGGAATTACGGCACAGATACGCAGTATTTT